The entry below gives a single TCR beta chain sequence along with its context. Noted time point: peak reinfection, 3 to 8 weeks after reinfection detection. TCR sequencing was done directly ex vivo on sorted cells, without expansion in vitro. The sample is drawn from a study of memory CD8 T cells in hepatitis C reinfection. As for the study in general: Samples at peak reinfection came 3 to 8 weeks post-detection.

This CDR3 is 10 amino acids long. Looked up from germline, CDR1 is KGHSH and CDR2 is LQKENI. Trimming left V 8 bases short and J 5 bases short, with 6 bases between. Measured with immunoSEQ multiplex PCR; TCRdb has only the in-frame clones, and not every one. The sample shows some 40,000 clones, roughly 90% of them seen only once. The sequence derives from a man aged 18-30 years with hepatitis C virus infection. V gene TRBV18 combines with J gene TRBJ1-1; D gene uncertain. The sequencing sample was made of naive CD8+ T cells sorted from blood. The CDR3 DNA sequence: TGTGCCAGCGGCGGGACTGAAGCTTTCTTT. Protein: CASGGTEAFF. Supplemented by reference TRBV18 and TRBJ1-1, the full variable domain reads NAGVMQNPRHLVRRRGQEARLRCSPMKGHSHVYWYRQLPEEGLKFMVYLQKENIIDESGMPKERFSAEFPKEGPSILRIQQVVRGDSAAYFCASGGTEAFFGQGTRLTVV.